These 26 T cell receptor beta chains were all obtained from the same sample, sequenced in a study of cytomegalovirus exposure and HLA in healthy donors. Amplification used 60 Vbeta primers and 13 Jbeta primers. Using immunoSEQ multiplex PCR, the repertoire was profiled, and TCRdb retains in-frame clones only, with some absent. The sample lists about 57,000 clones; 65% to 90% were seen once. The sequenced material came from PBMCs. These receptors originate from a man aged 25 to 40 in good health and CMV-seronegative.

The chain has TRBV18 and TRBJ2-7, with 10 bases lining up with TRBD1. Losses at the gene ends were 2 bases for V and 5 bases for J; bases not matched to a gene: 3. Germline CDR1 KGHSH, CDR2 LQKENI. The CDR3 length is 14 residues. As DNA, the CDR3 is TGTGCCAGCTCACCAGGGGACAGGGGCCACGAGCAGTACTTC. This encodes CASSPGDRGHEQYF.

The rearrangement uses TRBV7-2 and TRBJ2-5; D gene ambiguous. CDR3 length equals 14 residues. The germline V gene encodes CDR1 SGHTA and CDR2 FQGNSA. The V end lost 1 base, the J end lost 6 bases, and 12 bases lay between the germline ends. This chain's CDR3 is CASSLDSLKKTQYF. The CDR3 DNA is TGTGCCAGCAGCTTAGACAGCCTGAAAAAGACCCAGTACTTC.

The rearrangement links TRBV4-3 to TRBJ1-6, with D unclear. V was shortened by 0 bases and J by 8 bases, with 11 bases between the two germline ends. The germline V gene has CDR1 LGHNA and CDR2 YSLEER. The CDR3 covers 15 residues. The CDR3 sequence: CASSQEDREYSPLHF. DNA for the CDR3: TGCGCCAGCAGCCAAGAGGACCGGGAGTATTCACCCCTCCACTTT.

The CDR3: CASILRDSYNEQFF. The CDR3 nucleotides are TGTGCCAGCATCCTCCGGGACAGCTACAATGAGCAGTTCTTC. The rearrangement links TRBV7-2 to TRBJ2-1; TRBD1 aligns across 7 bases. Per the germline V gene, CDR1 is SGHTA and CDR2 is FQGNSA. The CDR3 consists of 14 residues. After removal of 7 bases from V and 3 bases from J, the junction contained 6 bases not matched to a gene.

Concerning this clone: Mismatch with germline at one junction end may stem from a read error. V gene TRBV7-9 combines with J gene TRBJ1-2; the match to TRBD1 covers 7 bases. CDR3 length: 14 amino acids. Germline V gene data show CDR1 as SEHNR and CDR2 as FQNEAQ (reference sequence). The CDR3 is CSSSPRLGQNGYTF. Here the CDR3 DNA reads TGTTCCAGCAGCCCGCGACTGGGACAGAATGGCTACACCTTC.

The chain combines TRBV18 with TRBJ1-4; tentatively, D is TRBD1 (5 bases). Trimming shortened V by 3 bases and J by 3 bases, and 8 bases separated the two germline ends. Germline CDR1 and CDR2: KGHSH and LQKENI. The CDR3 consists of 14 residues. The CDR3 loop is CASSPGGANEKLFF. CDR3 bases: TGTGCCAGCTCACCTGGAGGGGCTAATGAAAAACTGTTTTTT.

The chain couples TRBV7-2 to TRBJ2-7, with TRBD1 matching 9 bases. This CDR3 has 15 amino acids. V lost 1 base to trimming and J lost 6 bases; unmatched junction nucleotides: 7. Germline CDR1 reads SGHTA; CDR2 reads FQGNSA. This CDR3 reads CASSLGGGQGFEQYF. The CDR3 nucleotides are TGTGCCAGCAGCTTAGGGGGGGGACAGGGCTTCGAGCAGTACTTC.

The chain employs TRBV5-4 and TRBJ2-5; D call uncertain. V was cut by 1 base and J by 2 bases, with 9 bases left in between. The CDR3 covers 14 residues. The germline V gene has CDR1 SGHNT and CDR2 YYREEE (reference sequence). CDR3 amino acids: CASSLTDRQETQYF. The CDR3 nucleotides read TGTGCCAGCAGCTTGACAGATCGACAAGAGACCCAGTACTTC.

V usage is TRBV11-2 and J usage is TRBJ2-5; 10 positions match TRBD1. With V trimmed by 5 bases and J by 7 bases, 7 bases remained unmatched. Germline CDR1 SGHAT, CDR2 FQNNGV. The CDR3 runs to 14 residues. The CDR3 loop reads CASSGTGVKATQYF. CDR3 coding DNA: TGTGCCAGCAGCGGGACAGGGGTGAAAGCGACCCAGTACTTC. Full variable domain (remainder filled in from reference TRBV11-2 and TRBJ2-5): EAGVAQSPRYKIIEKRQSVAFWCNPISGHATLYWYQQILGQGPKLLIQFQNNGVVDDSQLPKDRFSAERLKGVDSTLKIQPAKLEDSAVYLCASSGTGVKATQYFGPGTRLLVL.

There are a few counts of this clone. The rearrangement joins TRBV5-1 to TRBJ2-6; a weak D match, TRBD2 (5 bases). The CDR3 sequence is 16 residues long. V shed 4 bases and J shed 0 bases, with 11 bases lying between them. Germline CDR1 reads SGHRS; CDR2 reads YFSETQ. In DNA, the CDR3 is TGCGCCAGCAGCCGGGATCTCGCCTCTGGGGCCAACGTCCTGACTTTC. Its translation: CASSRDLASGANVLTF.

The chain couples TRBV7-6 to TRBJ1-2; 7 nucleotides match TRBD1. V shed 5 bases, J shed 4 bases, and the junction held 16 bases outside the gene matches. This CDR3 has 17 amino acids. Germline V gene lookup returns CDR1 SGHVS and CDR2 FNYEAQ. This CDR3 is CASSQPSTGARGYGYTF. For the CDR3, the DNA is TGTGCCAGCAGCCAACCTTCCACAGGGGCAAGAGGCTATGGCTACACCTTC.

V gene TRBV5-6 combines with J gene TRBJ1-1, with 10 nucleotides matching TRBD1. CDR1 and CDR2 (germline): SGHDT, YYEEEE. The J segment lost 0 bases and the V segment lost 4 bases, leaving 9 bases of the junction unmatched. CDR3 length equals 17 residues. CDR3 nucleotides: TGTGCCAGCAGCATGCGAAGGACAGGGGGGATGAACACTGAAGCTTTCTTT. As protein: CASSMRRTGGMNTEAFF.

The CDR3 region has the DNA TGTGCCAGCAGCTGGGGCCAAGCCCCGCAGTACTTC. Protein product: CASSWGQAPQYF. This chain links TRBV5-4 with TRBJ2-5; perhaps TRBD1 as D (5 bases). Trimming removed 3 bases at V and 11 bases at J, with 14 bases between. The CDR3 covers 12 residues. Germline V gives CDR1 SGHNT, CDR2 YYREEE (reference sequence).

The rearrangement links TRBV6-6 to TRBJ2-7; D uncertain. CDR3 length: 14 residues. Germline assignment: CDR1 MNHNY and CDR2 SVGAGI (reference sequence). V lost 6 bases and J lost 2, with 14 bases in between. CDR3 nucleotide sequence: TGTGCCAGCAGAACACCAGGTGGAACCTACGAGCAGTACTTC. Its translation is CASRTPGGTYEQYF.

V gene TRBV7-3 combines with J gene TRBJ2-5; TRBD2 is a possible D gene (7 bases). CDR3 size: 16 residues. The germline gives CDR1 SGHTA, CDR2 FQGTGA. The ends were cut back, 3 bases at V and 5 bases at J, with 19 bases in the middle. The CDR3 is CASSFFGGGGRETQYF. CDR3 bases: TGTGCCAGCAGCTTCTTTGGGGGCGGGGGTAGGGAGACCCAGTACTTC. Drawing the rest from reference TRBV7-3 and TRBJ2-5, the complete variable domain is GAGVSQTPSNKVTEKGKYVELRCDPISGHTALYWYRQSLGQGPEFLIYFQGTGAADDSGLPNDRFFAVRPEGSVSTLKIQRTERGDSAVYLCASSFFGGGGRETQYFGPGTRLLVL.

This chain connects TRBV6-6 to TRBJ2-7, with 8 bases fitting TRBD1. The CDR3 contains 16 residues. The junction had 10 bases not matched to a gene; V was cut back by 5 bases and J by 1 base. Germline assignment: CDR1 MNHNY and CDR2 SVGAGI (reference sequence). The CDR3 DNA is TGTGCCAGCAGTGGGGATGGACAGGGTTGGTCCTACGAGCAGTACTTC. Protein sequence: CASSGDGQGWSYEQYF.

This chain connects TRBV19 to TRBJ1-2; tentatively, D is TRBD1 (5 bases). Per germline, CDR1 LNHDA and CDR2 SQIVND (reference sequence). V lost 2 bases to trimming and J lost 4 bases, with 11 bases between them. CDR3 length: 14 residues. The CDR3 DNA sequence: TGTGCCAGTAGTATACAGGGTGAAAGCTATGGCTACACCTTC. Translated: CASSIQGESYGYTF. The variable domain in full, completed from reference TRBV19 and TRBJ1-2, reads DGGITQSPKYLFRKEGQNVTLSCEQNLNHDAMYWYRQDPGQGLRLIYYSQIVNDFQKGDIAEGYSVSREKKESFPLTVTSAQKNPTAFYLCASSIQGESYGYTFGSGTRLTVV.

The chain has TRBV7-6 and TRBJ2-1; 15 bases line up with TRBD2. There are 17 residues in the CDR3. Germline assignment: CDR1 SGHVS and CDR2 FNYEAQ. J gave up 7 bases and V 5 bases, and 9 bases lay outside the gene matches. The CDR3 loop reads CASSPGLAGGPVNEQFF. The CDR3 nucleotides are TGTGCCAGCAGCCCCGGACTAGCGGGGGGGCCAGTAAATGAGCAGTTCTTC.

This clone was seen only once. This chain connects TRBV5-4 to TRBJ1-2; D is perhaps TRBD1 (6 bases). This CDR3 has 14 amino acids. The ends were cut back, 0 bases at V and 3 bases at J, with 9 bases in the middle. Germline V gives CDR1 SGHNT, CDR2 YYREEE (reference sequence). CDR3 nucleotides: TGTGCCAGCAGCTTGGTAGGGGGTGACTATGGCTACACCTTC. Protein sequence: CASSLVGGDYGYTF.

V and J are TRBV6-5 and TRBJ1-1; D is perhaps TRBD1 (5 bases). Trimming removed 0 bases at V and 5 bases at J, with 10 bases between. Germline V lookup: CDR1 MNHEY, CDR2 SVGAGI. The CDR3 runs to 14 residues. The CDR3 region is CASSYSPGWTEAFF. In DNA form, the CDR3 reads TGTGCCAGCAGTTACTCTCCAGGGTGGACTGAAGCTTTCTTT.

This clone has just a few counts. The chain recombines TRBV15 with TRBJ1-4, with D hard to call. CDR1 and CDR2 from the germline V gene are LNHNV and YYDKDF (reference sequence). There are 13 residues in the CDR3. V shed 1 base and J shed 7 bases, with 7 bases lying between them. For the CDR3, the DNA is TGTGCCACCAGCAGAGCACAGCTTGAAAAACTGTTTTTT. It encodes CATSRAQLEKLFF.

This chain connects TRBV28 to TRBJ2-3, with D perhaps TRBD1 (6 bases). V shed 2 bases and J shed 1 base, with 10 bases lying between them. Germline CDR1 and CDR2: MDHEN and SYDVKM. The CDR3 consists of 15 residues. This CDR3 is CASSLQGTGTDTQYF. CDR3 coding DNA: TGTGCCAGCAGTTTACAGGGGACGGGCACAGATACGCAGTATTTT.

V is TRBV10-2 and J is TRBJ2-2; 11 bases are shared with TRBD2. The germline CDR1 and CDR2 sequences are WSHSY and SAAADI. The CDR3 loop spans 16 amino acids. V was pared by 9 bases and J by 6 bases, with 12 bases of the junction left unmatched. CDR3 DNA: TGCGCCAGTCGACTAGCGGGGCGCCTTATGGCCGGGGAGCTGTTTTTT. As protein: CASRLAGRLMAGELFF.

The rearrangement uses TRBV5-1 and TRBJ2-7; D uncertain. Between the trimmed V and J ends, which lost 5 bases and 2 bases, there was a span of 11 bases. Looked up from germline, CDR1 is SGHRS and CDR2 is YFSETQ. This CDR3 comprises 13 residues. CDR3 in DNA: TGCGCCAGCAGGGCGGAGCCAACCTACGAGCAGTACTTC. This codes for CASRAEPTYEQYF. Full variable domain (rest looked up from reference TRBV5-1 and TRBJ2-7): KAGVTQTPRYLIKTRGQQVTLSCSPISGHRSVSWYQQTPGQGLQFLFEYFSETQRNKGNFPGRFSGRQFSNSRSEMNVSTLELGDSALYLCASRAEPTYEQYFGPGTRLTVT.

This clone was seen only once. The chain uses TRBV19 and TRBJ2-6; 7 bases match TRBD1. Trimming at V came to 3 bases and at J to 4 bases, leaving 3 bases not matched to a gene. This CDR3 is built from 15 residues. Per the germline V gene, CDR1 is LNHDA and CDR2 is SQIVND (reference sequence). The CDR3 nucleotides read TGTGCCAGTAGTATCGACAGGGCCGGGGCCAACGTCCTGACTTTC. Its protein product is CASSIDRAGANVLTF.

In nucleotides, the CDR3 is TGTGCCAGCAGTTTCGGGGGGCAGTACTTC. It translates to CASSFGGQYF. The rearrangement links TRBV28 to TRBJ2-7, with D perhaps TRBD2 (6 bases). CDR3 length: 10 residues. Looked up from germline, CDR1 is MDHEN and CDR2 is SYDVKM. Trimming removed 3 bases from V and 9 bases from J, with 6 bases in between.